Below are 11 T cell receptor beta chains sequenced from a single sample in a study of blood T cell repertoires in COVID-19. Clones were read by immunoSEQ multiplex PCR, and TCRdb kept only the in-frame ones, dropping some. The profile shows some 300,000 clones, roughly 90% of them singletons. The sequencing sample was made of PBMCs or T cells enriched from blood (not recorded which). These receptors were taken from a woman aged 25 to 39 who had recovered from COVID-19.

V and J are TRBV19 and TRBJ2-7; TRBD2 might be the D (5 bases). The germline V and J ends were trimmed by 5 bases and 0 bases, with 11 bases remaining between them. From germline, CDR1 is LNHDA and CDR2 SQIVND (reference sequence). The CDR3 spans 14 residues. CDR3 sequence: CASSGKRDSYEQYF. CDR3 DNA: TGTGCCAGTAGTGGGAAGAGGGACTCCTACGAGCAGTACTTC.

The V gene is TRBV27, the J gene TRBJ2-1, with 7 bases lining up with TRBD2. There are 19 residues in the CDR3. Germline CDR1 is MNHEY and CDR2 is SMNVEV (reference sequence). The V and J ends lost 2 bases and 0 bases, in that order; junction bases with no gene match: 13. In DNA form, the CDR3 reads TGTGCCAGCAGTTTAGAACGGGCCGGGCGGGGGTTCTCCTACAATGAGCAGTTCTTC. This translates into CASSLERAGRGFSYNEQFF.

CDR3 amino acids: CSVGGRAYNEQFF. CDR3 coding DNA: TGCAGCGTTGGTGGCAGGGCCTACAATGAGCAGTTCTTC. This chain connects TRBV29-1 to TRBJ2-1, with D maybe TRBD1 (5 bases). Trimming removed 4 bases at V and 2 bases at J, with 9 bases between. The CDR3 length is 13 residues. Germline V gene data show CDR1 as SQVTM and CDR2 as ANQGSEA.

The chain uses TRBV21-1 and TRBJ1-1. TRBV21-1 is a recognized pseudogene. The CDR3 loop spans 16 amino acids. Written as DNA, the CDR3 is TGTGCCAGCAGCAATAGTCCCGGGGAGGTGAACACTGAAGCTTTCTTT. Its protein product is CASSNSPGEVNTEAFF.

The V and J genes are TRBV10-2 and TRBJ1-4; the D gene is possibly TRBD1 (5 bases). The V and J ends lost 5 bases and 3 bases respectively, with 10 bases between them. Looked up from germline, CDR1 is WSHSY and CDR2 is SAAADI. This CDR3 is built from 14 residues. The CDR3 DNA follows: TGCGCCAGCAGTACCAGGGTGGCTAATGAAAAACTGTTTTTT. This sequence encodes CASSTRVANEKLFF.

CDR3 protein: CASSLGRGLHYGYTF. In DNA, the CDR3 is TGTGCCAGCAGTTTAGGCAGGGGGCTGCACTATGGCTACACCTTC. The chain recombines TRBV27 with TRBJ1-2, with 8 bases matching TRBD1. Germline trimming cut 2 bases from V and 3 bases from J; bases unmatched to any gene: 5. This CDR3 comprises 15 residues. The V gene's germline CDR1 is MNHEY and CDR2 SMNVEV (reference sequence).

The chain joins TRBV5-1 to TRBJ2-5, with D perhaps TRBD1 (6 bases). The germline CDR1 and CDR2 sequences are SGHRS and YFSETQ. Trimming took off 1 base at V and 1 base at J, with 8 bases between the two ends. This CDR3 contains 14 residues. The CDR3 DNA reads TGCGCCAGCAGCTTGAGGGGGTTCCAAGAGACCCAGTACTTC. Translation: CASSLRGFQETQYF. The variable domain in full, with the rest retrieved from reference TRBV5-1 and TRBJ2-5, is KAGVTQTPRYLIKTRGQQVTLSCSPISGHRSVSWYQQTPGQGLQFLFEYFSETQRNKGNFPGRFSGRQFSNSRSEMNVSTLELGDSALYLCASSLRGFQETQYFGPGTRLLVL.

The chain is built from TRBV12-3 or TRBV12-4 and TRBJ2-3, with D unclear. The length of the CDR3 is 13 residues. The V end was cut by 1 base, the J end by 7 bases, with 9 bases between. Written as DNA, the CDR3 is TGTGCCAGCAGTTTAGGGCGGTGGAATACGCAGTATTTT. Protein sequence: CASSLGRWNTQYF.

The rearrangement links TRBV27 to TRBJ2-7, with 7 bases lining up with TRBD2. This CDR3 region has 14 residues. J lost 3 bases, V lost 7 bases, and 9 bases had no gene match. From germline, CDR1 is MNHEY and CDR2 SMNVEV (reference sequence). CDR3 amino acids: CASKGAAGFYEQYF. The CDR3 bases are TGTGCCAGCAAAGGAGCAGCGGGGTTCTACGAGCAGTACTTC.

The chain joins TRBV6-5 to TRBJ2-2; D might be TRBD2 (6 bases). The V gene's germline CDR1 is MNHEY and CDR2 SVGAGI. Trimming stripped 0 bases from V and 6 bases from J, with 14 bases between. The CDR3 has 16 residues. In nucleotides, the CDR3 is TGTGCCAGCAGTTACTCGATGTCCAGGAGGGCCGGGGAGCTGTTTTTT. Protein product: CASSYSMSRRAGELFF.

The chain employs TRBV7-2 and TRBJ1-6; TRBD1 might be the D (5 bases). Germline V gene lookup returns CDR1 SGHTA and CDR2 FQGNSA. Between the trimmed V and J ends, which lost 1 base and 10 bases, there was a span of 8 bases. The CDR3 runs to 13 residues. CDR3 nucleotide sequence: TGTGCCAGCAGCTTAGAAAGGGGATCACCCCTCCACTTT. Its translation is CASSLERGSPLHF.